This T cell receptor beta chain derives from a study of response to subunit inactivated influenza vaccine. The CDR3 loop spans 13 amino acids. V gave up 1 base and J gave up 7 bases, with 8 bases separating them. Looked up from germline, CDR1 is SGHRS and CDR2 is YFSETQ. One entry per CDR3 protein, called by TCRdb with MiXCR from the RT-PCR reads. There are just under 550,000 distinct CDR3 sequences in the sample; around 25% occur only once, and about 3% lies in the top ten. This same sample was also taken into another study, of T cells expressing NK-cell markers. That work contributes: UMIs accompanied the 5'RACE template switching by which TCR beta cDNA was made. Sorted CD3+CD56-NKG2C+, CD3+CD56+NKG2C- and CD3+CD56+NKG2C+ T cells were the source of the TCR beta repertoires.

This sample comprised CD4+ T cells sorted from PBMCs, obtained 12 days after vaccination. This TCR came from a man aged 45-65 years who received an inactivated influenza vaccine. This chain joins TRBV5-1 and TRBJ1-4; unclear D gene. CDR3 nucleotide sequence: TGCGCCAGCAGCTTGTTGCCAGTTGAAAAACTGTTTTTT. Protein sequence: CASSLLPVEKLFF.